This T cell receptor beta chain was identified during a study of monozygotic twins with inflammatory bowel disease. RNA in its total form was extracted from whole blood, and T cells were not sorted. Each sample's cDNA came from eight separate reactions. The UMIs carried a 6-nucleotide sample barcode, and they were added by template switching. TCRdb reanalyzed the 5' RACE reads, giving one entry per CDR3 protein sequence and no DNA. This table lists about 300,000 distinct CDR3 sequences. Sequencing was carried out using blood. The TCR originated in a human donor with ulcerative colitis or Crohn's disease, or a healthy co-twin of an affected twin (not recorded which).

CDR3 protein: CASSQDGSSTDTQYF. The gene calls are TRBV7-7 and TRBJ2-3. The germline V gene encodes CDR1 SSHAT and CDR2 FNYEAQ (reference sequence). The CDR3 has 15 amino acids.